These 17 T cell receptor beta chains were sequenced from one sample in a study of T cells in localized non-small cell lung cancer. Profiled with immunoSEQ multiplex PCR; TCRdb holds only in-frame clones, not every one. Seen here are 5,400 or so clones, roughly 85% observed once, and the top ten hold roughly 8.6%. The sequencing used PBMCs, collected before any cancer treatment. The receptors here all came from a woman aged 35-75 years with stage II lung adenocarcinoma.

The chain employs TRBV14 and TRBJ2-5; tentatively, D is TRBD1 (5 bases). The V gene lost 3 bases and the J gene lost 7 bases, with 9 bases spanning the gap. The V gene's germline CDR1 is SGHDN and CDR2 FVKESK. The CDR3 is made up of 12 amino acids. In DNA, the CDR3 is TGTGCCAGCAGCCATGGGGCAGGGACCCAGTACTTC. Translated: CASSHGAGTQYF.

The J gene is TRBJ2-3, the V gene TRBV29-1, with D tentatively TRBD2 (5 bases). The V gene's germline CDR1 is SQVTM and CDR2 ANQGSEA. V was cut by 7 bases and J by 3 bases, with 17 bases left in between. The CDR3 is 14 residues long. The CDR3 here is CSAFGISKTDTQYF. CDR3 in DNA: TGCAGCGCCTTCGGGATCTCGAAGACAGATACGCAGTATTTT.

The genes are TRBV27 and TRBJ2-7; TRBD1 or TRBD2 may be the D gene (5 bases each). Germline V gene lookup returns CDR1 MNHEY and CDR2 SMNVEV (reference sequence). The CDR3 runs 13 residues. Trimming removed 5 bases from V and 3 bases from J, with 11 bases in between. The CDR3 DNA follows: TGTGCCAGCAGTCTCCGGGGCTACTACGAGCAGTACTTC. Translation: CASSLRGYYEQYF.

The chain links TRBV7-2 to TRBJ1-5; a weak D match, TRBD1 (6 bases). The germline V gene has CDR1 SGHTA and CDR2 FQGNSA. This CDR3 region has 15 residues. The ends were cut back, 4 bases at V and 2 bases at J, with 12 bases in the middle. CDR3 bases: TGTGCCAGCAGCTCTACAGGGTACGGCAATCAGCCCCAGCATTTT. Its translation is CASSSTGYGNQPQHF.

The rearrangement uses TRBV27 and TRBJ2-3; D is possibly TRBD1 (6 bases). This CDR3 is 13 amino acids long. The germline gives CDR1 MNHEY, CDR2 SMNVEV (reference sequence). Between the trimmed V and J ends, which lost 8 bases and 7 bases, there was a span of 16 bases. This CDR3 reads CASWGTGSNTQYF. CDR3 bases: TGTGCCAGCTGGGGCACAGGGTCAAATACGCAGTATTTT.

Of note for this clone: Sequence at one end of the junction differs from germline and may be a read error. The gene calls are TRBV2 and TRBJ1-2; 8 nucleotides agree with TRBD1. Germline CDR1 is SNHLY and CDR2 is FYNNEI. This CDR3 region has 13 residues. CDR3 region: CACSDGQGYGYTF. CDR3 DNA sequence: TGTGCCTGCAGTGATGGACAGGGTTATGGCTACACCTTC.

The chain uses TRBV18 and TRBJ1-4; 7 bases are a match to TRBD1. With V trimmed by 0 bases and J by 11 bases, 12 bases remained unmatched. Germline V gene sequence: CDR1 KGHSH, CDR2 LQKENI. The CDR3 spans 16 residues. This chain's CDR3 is CASSPPGQTTHIKLFF. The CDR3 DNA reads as TGTGCCAGCTCACCACCGGGACAGACAACTCACATCAAACTGTTTTTT.

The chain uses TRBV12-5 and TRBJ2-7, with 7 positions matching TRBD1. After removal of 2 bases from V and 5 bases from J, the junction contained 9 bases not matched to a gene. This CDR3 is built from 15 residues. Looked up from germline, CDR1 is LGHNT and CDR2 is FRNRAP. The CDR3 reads CASGLTATGFHEQYF. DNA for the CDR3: TGTGCTAGTGGTTTGACCGCGACAGGGTTCCACGAGCAGTACTTC.

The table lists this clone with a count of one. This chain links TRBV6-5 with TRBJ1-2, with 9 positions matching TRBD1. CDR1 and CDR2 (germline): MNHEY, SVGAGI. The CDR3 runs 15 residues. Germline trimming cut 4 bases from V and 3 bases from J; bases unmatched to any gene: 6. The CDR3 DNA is TGTGCCAGCAGTTCACAGGGGGCAGGGGACTATGGCTACACCTTC. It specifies CASSSQGAGDYGYTF.

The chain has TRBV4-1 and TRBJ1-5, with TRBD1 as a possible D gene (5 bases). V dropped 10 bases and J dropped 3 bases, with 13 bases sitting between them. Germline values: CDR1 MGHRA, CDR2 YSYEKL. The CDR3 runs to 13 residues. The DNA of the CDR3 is TGCGCCACCTCTGGGGGGTCCAATCAGCCCCAGCATTTT. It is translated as CATSGGSNQPQHF.

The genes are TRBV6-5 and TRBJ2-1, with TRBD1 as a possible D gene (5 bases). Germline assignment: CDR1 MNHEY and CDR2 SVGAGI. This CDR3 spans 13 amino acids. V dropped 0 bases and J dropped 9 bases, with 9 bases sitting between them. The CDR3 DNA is TGTGCCAGCAGTTACTCGACAGATAGTGAGCAGTTCTTC. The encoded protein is CASSYSTDSEQFF.

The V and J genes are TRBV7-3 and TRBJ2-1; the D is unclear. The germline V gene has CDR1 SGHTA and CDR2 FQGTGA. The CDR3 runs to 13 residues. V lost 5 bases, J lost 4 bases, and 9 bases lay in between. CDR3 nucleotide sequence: TGTGCCAGCAGCCCAAAGGGTTACAATGAGCAGTTCTTC. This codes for CASSPKGYNEQFF.

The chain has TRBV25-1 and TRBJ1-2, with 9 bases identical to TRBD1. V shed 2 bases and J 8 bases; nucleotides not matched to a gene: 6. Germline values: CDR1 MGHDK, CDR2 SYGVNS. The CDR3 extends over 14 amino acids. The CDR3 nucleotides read TGTGCCAGCAGTGAAACCTGGACAGGGGACGGCTACACCTTC. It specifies CASSETWTGDGYTF.

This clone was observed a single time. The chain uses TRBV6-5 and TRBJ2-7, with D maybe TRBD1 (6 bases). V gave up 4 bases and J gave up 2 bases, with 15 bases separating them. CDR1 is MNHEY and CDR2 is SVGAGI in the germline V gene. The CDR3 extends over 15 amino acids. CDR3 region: CASSSSKQGPYEQYF. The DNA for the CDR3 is TGTGCCAGCAGTTCATCTAAACAGGGCCCCTACGAGCAGTACTTC.

The chain's CDR3 is CAWSWQETKKLFF. For the CDR3, the DNA is TGTGCCTGGAGTTGGCAGGAGACAAAAAAACTGTTTTTT. The rearrangement joins TRBV30 to TRBJ1-4; D unresolved. CDR1 and CDR2 from the germline V gene are GTSNPN and SVGIG (reference sequence). The V gene lost 2 bases and the J gene lost 9 bases, with 13 bases spanning the gap. The CDR3 is 13 amino acids.

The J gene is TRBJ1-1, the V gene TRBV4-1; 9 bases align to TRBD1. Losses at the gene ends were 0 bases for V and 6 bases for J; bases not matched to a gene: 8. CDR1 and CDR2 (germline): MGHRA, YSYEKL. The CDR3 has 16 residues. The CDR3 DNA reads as TGCGCCAGCAGCCAAGATGGGACAGGGATGATGGCTGAAGCTTTCTTT. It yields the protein CASSQDGTGMMAEAFF.

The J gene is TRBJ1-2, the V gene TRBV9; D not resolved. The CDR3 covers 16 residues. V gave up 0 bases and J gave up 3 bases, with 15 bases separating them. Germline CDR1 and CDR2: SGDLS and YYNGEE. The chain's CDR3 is CASSVVADGSYYGYTF. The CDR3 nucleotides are TGTGCCAGCAGCGTAGTGGCGGATGGGAGTTACTATGGCTACACCTTC.